Sequencing of this T cell receptor (beta chain) was carried out in a study of cytomegalovirus exposure and HLA in healthy donors. At the level of the study: Genetic ancestry analysis placed over 65% of the 400 or so donors that were genotyped in the Caucasian-associated cluster.

The CDR3 loop spans 12 amino acids. V dropped 3 bases and J dropped 5 bases, with 8 bases sitting between them. Germline V gene data show CDR1 as SGHNT and CDR2 as YENEEA. This clone showed up just once. The antigen remains unidentified. Study-level results: Exclusion applied to some V segments, including TRBV6-2 and TRBV6-3, as they were indistinguishable. The listing of approximately 160 TCR beta chains classed them as cytomegalovirus-associated. Analyses of presence and absence presupposed an approximately uniform sequencing depth across donors.

PCR used 60 Vbeta primers and 13 Jbeta primers. The table came from immunoSEQ multiplex PCR; TCRdb's copy has only in-frame clones and leaves some out. The repertoire holds about 110,000 clones, with 76% as singletons. The sequence derives from a man aged 30 to 39 in good health and CMV-seropositive. The rearrangement joins TRBV11-3 to TRBJ2-7, with D perhaps TRBD2 (5 bases). Source material: PBMCs. CDR3 sequence reads: CASSFSGDEQYF. As DNA, the CDR3 is TGTGCCAGCAGCTTTTCCGGGGACGAGCAGTACTTC.